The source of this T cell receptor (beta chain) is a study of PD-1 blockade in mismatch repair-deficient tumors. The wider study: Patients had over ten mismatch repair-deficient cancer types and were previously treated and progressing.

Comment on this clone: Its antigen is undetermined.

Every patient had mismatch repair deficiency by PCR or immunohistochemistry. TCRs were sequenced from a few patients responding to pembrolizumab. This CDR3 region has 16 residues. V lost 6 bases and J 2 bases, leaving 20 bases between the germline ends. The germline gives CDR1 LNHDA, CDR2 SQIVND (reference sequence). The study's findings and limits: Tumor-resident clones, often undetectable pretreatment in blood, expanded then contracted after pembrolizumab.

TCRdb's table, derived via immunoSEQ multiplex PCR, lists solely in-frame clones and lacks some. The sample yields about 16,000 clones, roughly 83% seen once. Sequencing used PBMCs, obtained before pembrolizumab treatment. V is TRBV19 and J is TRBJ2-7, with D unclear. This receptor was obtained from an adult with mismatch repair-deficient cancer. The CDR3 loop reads CASSLSLSAVTYEQYF. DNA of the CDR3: TGTGCCAGTAGCCTTAGTTTGTCAGCTGTTACCTACGAGCAGTACTTC.